Following are 5 T cell receptor beta chains from one sample sequenced in a study of T-cell memory formation after mild COVID-19. In TCRdb, the 5' RACE reads were re-called with MiXCR into one record per CDR3 protein. The repertoire consists of over 250,000 distinct CDR3 sequences, with roughly 15% occurring once and the leading ten covering approximately 23%. Material for sequencing was PBMCs or a T cell subset sorted from them (not recorded which). These receptors originate from a man aged 18 to 30 who had mild COVID-19 (a few samples of this study predate the infection). Cell type and time point are not known.

The gene calls are TRBV12-3 or TRBV12-4 and TRBJ2-7, with D maybe TRBD2 (5 bases). V lost 6 bases and J 3 bases, leaving 15 bases between the germline ends. The CDR3 contains 14 residues. The CDR3 protein is CASSRKDYSYEQYF. CDR3 nucleotide sequence: TGTGCCAGCAGCCGAAAAGACTACAGCTACGAGCAGTACTTC.

The chain couples TRBV29-1 to TRBJ2-5; 8 nucleotides agree with TRBD1. The CDR3 runs 14 residues. Germline V gives CDR1 SQVTM, CDR2 ANQGSEA. Trimming removed 6 bases from V and 1 base from J; junction bases left unmatched: 7. The CDR3 DNA follows: TGCAGCGTCCCAGGGGGCGTACTCCAAGAGACCCAGTACTTC. Protein: CSVPGGVLQETQYF.

This clonotype was recorded a few times. The chain is built from TRBV20-1 and TRBJ1-2, with no clear D. Germline assignment: CDR1 DFQATT and CDR2 SNEGSKA (reference sequence). Trimming took 3 bases from V and 5 from J, leaving 7 bases between them. CDR3 size: 11 residues. CDR3 residues: CSASTLYGYTF. The CDR3 coding sequence is TGCAGTGCTAGCACGCTTTATGGCTACACCTTC.

There are a few counts of this clonotype. This rearrangement joins TRBV6-1 to TRBJ1-5; D is uncertain. V was clipped by 3 bases and J by 6 bases, with 9 bases between them. Germline-derived CDR1 and CDR2 are MNHNS and SASEGT. The CDR3 spans 13 residues. The CDR3 loop reads CASSDAPGQPQHF. CDR3 sequence (DNA): TGTGCCAGCAGTGATGCCCCGGGTCAGCCCCAGCATTTT.

This clonotype was detected only a few times. This sequence joins TRBV12-3 or TRBV12-4 and TRBJ2-7, with no clear D. This CDR3 contains 15 residues. V was pared by 5 bases and J by 3 bases, with 17 bases between. CDR3 loop: CASSPREDGRYEQYF. CDR3 DNA: TGTGCCAGCAGTCCCCGCGAGGACGGACGCTACGAGCAGTACTTC.